This TCR beta chain was found in a study of shared clonotypes between healthy human individuals. Looking at the study overall: CD4 naive and memory got three plates each, CD8 naive two, CD8 memory one.

Positively selected for CCR7, the CD45RO-negative cells used as naive CD8 cells excluded terminally differentiated effector memory CD45RA+ cells. TCRdb keeps only in-frame clones here, not all; method: immunoSEQ multiplex PCR. The data contain around 640,000 clones, approximately 96% of them singletons. This clonotype was sampled from a woman aged 30 to 39 in good health. The specimen sequenced was naive CD8+ T cells sorted from blood.

CDR3 sequence: CASSHGLAWELFF. The CDR3 DNA follows: TGTGCCAGCAGCCACGGACTAGCCTGGGAGCTGTTTTTT. The chain carries TRBV7-2 and TRBJ2-2; 8 bases align to TRBD2. Trimming cost V 5 bases and J 9 bases; bases outside gene matches: 5. The germline V gene encodes CDR1 SGHTA and CDR2 FQGNSA. This CDR3 region has 13 residues.